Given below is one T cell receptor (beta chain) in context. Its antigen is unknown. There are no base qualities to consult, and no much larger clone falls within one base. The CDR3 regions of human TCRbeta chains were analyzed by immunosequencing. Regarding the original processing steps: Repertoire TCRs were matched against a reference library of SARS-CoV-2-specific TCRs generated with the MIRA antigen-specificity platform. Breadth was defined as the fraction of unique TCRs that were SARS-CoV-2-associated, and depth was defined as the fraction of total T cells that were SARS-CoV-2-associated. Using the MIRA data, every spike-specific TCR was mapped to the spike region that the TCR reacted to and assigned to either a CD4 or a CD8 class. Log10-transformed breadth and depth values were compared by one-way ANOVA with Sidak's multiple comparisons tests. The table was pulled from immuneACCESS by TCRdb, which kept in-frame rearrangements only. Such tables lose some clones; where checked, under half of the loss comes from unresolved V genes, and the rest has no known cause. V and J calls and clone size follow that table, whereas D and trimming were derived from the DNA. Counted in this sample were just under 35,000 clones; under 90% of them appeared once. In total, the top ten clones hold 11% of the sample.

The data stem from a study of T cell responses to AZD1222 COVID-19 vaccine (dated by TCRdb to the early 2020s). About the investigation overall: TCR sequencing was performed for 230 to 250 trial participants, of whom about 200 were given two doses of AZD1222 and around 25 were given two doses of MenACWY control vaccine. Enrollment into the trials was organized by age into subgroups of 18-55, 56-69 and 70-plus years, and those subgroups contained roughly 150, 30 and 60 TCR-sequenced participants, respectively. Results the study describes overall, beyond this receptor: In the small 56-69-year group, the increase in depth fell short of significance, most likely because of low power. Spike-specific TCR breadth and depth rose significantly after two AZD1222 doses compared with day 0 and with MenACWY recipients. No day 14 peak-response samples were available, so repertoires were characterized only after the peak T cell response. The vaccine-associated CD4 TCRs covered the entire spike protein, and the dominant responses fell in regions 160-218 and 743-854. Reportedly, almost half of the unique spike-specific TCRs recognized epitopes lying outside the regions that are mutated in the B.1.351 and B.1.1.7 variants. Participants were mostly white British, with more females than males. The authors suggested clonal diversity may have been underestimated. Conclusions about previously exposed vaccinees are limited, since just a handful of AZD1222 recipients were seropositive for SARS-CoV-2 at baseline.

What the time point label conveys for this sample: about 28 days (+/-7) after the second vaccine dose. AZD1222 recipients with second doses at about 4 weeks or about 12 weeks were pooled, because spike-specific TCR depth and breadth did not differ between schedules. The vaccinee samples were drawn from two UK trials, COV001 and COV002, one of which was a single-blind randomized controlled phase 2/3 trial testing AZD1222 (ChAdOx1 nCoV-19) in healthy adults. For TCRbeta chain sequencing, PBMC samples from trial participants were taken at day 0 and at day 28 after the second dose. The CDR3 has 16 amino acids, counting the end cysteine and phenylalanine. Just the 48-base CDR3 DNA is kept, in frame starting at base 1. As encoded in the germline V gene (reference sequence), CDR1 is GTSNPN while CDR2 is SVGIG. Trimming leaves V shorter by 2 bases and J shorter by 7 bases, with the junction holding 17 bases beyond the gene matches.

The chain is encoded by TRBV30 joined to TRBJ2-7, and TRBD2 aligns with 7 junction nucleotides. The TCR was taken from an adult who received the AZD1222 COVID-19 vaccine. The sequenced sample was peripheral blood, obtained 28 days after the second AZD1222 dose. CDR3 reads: CAWSPMGGGRNYEQYF. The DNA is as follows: TGTGCCTGGAGTCCCATGGGGGGGGGAAGGAACTATGAGCAGTACTTC. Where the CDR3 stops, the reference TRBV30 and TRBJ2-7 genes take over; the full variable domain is SQTIHQWPATLVQPVGSPLSLECTVEGTSNPNLYWYRQAAGRGLQLLFYSVGIGQISSEVPQNLSASRPQDRQFILSSKKLLLSDSGFYLCAWSPMGGGRNYEQYFGPGTRLTVT.